One sample yielded the 3 T cell receptor beta chains listed below, sequenced in a study of blood T cell repertoires in COVID-19. The method was immunoSEQ multiplex PCR; TCRdb's version includes in-frame clones alone and lacks a portion of them. The sample has around 68,000 clones, roughly 86% seen once. The sample taken for sequencing was peripheral blood. These receptors were collected from a woman in her 50s with acute or convalescent COVID-19.

V and J are TRBV10-1 and TRBJ2-1, with TRBD1 identical over 7 bases. Trimming took 5 bases from V and 2 from J; bases not matched to a gene: 3. In germline, CDR1 is WNHNN, CDR2 SYGVQD (reference sequence). The CDR3 consists of 14 residues. CDR3 nucleotide sequence: TGCGCCAGCAGTTCGGGACAGACCTACAATGAGCAGTTCTTC. This gives the protein CASSSGQTYNEQFF.

The V gene is TRBV2, the J gene TRBJ1-2; possibly TRBD1 for D (5 bases). Trimming removed 2 bases from V and 3 bases from J, with 7 bases in between. Germline CDR1 and CDR2: SNHLY and FYNNEI. There are 13 residues in the CDR3. CDR3 DNA sequence: TGTGCCAGCAGTGAACAGGGATACTATGGCTACACCTTC. Its translation is CASSEQGYYGYTF. The variable domain in full, with the rest retrieved from reference TRBV2 and TRBJ1-2, is EPEVTQTPSHQVTQMGQEVILRCVPISNHLYFYWYRQILGQKVEFLVSFYNNEISEKSEIFDDQFSVERPDGSNFTLKIRSTKLEDSAMYFCASSEQGYYGYTFGSGTRLTVV.

V usage is TRBV5-1 and J usage is TRBJ2-2, with D uncertain. V lost 0 bases to trimming and J lost 6 bases, with 9 bases between them. The CDR3 contains 14 residues. The germline gives CDR1 SGHRS, CDR2 YFSETQ. In DNA form, the CDR3 reads TGCGCCAGCAGCTTGGGGGCAATGGCCGGGGAGCTGTTTTTT. Its protein product is CASSLGAMAGELFF.